This T cell receptor (beta chain) was recovered during a study of blood T cell repertoires in COVID-19. Authors' analysis steps: Amplified reference gene primers provided the basis for estimating nucleated cell counts. Clones were sequenced by immunoSEQ multiplex PCR, and TCRdb holds only the in-frame ones, with some missing. For V, J and clone size, that table is used; D and trimming come from the DNA. The table lists tens of thousands of clones, approximately 88% of them singletons, with roughly 3% in the top ten. After removal of 3 bases from V and 6 bases from J, the junction contained 3 bases not matched to a gene. The CDR3 is 13 residues long.

The sequenced sample consisted of peripheral blood. J is TRBJ2-3 and V is TRBV12-3 or TRBV12-4; 7 bases fit TRBD2. This TCR was recovered from a man aged 45-65 years with active COVID-19. The CDR3 sequence: CASSFSGLDTQYF. CDR3 nucleotide sequence: TGTGCCAGCAGTTTTAGCGGGCTGGATACGCAGTATTTT.